This T cell receptor (beta chain) is drawn from a study of shared clonotypes between healthy human individuals. Overall study results and limits: Despite large depth, sorted-subset datasets appeared incompletely sequenced.

Sequenced by immunoSEQ multiplex PCR; TCRdb stores in-frame clones only, minus some. This table has about 2 million clones, approximately 95% appearing once. About this clone itself: The antigen is not known.

The TCR sequence derives from a man between 18 and 35 years old in good health. The specimen sequenced was naive CD4+ T cells sorted from blood. Subset indicated: CD45RA+ positively selected.

The CDR3 sequence is CASSQGTFTQYF. The CDR3 nucleotides read TGTGCCAGCAGCCAAGGGACATTTACGCAGTATTTT. The chain carries TRBV4-2 and TRBJ2-3; D is possibly TRBD1 (5 bases). This CDR3 is 12 amino acids long. Germline V gives CDR1 LGHNA, CDR2 YNFKEQ. Deletions cut 1 base from V and 8 bases from J, with 7 bases between.